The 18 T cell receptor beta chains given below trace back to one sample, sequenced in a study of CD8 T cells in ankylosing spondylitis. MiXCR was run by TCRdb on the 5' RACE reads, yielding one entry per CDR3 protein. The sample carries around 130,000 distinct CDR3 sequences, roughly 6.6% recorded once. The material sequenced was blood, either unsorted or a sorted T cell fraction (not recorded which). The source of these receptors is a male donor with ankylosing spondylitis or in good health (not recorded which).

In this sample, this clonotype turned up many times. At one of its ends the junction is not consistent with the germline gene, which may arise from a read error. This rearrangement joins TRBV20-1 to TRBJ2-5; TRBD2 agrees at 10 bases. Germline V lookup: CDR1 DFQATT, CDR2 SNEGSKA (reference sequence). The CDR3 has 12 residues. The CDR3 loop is CSSSGGQETQYF. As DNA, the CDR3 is TGCAGTTCTAGCGGGGGCCAAGAGACCCAGTACTTC.

The CDR3 region has the DNA TGTGCCAGCTCGTTAAGTCGAAAGGAGCAGTACTTC. It translates to CASSLSRKEQYF. The gene calls are TRBV18 and TRBJ2-7; no definite D call. The CDR3 extends over 12 amino acids. Looked up from germline, CDR1 is KGHSH and CDR2 is LQKENI. Trimming took 6 bases from V and 7 from J, leaving 13 bases between them.

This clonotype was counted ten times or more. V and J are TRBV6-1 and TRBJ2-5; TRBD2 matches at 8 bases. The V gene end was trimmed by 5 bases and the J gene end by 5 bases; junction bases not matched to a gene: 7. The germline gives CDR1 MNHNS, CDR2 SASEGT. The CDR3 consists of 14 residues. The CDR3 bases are TGTGCCAGCAGTCCCGGACTAGCCTCCGAGACCCAGTACTTC. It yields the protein CASSPGLASETQYF.

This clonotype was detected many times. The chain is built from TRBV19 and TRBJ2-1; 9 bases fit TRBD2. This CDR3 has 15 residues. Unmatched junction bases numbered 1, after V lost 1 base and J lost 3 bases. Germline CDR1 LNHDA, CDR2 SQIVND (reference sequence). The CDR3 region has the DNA TGTGCCAGTAGTATAGGACTAGCGGTCTACAATGAGCAGTTCTTC. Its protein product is CASSIGLAVYNEQFF.

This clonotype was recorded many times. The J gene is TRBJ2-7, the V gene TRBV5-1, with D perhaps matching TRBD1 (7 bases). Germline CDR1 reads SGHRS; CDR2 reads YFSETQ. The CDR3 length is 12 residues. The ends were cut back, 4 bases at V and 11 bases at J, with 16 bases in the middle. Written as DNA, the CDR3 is TGCGCCAGCAGCGGGGGGACAGATGAGAAGTACTTC. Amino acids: CASSGGTDEKYF.

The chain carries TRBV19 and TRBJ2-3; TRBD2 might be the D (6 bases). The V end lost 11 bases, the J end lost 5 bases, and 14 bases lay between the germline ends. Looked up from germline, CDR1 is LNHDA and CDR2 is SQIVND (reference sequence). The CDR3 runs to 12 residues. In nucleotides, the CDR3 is TGTGCCGGGGACTCCGGTGGAGATACGCAGTATTTT. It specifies CAGDSGGDTQYF.

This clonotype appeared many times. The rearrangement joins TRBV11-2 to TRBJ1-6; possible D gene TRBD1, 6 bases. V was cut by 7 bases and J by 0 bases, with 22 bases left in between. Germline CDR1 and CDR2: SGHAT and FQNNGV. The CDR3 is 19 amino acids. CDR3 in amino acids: CASTVGGVRVSSYNSPLHF. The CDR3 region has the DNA TGTGCCAGCACCGTAGGGGGGGTTAGGGTTAGCTCCTATAATTCACCCCTCCACTTT. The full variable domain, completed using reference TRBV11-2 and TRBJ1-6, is EAGVAQSPRYKIIEKRQSVAFWCNPISGHATLYWYQQILGQGPKLLIQFQNNGVVDDSQLPKDRFSAERLKGVDSTLKIQPAKLEDSAVYLCASTVGGVRVSSYNSPLHFGNGTRLTVT.

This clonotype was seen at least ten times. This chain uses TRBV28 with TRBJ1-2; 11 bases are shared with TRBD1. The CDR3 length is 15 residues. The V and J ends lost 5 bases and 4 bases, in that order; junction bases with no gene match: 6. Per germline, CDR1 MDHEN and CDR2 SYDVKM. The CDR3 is CASSPGQGAIYGYTF. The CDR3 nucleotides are TGTGCCAGCAGTCCCGGACAGGGGGCAATCTATGGCTACACCTTC.

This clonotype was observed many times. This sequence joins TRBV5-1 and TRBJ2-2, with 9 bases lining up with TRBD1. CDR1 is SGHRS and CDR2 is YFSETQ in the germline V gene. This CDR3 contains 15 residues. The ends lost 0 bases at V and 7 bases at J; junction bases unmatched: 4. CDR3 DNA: TGCGCCAGCAGCTTGGAGGGACAGGGAATCGGGGAGCTGTTTTTT. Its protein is CASSLEGQGIGELFF.

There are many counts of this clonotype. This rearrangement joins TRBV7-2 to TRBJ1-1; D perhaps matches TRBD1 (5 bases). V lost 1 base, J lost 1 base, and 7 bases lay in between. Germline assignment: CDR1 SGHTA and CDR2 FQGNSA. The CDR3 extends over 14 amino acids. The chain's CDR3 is CASSLGQTNTEAFF. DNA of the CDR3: TGTGCCAGCAGCTTAGGACAGACGAACACTGAAGCTTTCTTT.

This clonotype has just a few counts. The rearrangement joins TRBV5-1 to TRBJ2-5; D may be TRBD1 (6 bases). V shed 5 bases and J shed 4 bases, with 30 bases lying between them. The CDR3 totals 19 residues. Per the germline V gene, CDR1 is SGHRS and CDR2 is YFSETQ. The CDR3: CASRRGPMPKSGHRETQYF. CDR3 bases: TGCGCCAGCAGGAGGGGCCCTATGCCCAAATCGGGACATCGAGAGACCCAGTACTTC.

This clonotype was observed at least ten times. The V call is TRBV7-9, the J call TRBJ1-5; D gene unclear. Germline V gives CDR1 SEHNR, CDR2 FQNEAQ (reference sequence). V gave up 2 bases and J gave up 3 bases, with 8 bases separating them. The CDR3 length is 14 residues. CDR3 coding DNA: TGTGCCAGCAGCTTATCAGAGACCAATCAGCCCCAGCATTTT. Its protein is CASSLSETNQPQHF.

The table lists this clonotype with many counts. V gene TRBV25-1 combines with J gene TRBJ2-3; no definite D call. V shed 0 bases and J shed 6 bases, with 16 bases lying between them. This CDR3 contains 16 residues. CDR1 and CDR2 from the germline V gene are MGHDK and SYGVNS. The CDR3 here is CASSEYIQDGRDTQYF. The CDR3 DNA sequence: TGTGCCAGCAGTGAATATATTCAAGACGGCCGGGATACGCAGTATTTT.

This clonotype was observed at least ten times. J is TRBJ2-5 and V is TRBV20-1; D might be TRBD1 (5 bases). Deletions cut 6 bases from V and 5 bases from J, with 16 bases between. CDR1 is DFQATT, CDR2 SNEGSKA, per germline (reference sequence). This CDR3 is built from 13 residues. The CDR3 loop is CSAPRQTVETQYF. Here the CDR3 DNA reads TGCAGTGCCCCAAGACAGACCGTTGAGACCCAGTACTTC.

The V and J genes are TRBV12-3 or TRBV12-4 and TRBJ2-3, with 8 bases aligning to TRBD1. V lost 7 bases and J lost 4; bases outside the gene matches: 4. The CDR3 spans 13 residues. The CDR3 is CASTIQGADTQYF. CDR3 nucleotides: TGTGCCAGCACTATACAGGGGGCAGATACGCAGTATTTT.

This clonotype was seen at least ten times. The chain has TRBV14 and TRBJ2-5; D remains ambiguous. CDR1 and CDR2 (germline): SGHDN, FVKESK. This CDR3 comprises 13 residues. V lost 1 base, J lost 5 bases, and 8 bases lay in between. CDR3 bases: TGTGCCAGCAGCCAAGGTTGGTGGGAGACCCAGTACTTC. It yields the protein CASSQGWWETQYF.

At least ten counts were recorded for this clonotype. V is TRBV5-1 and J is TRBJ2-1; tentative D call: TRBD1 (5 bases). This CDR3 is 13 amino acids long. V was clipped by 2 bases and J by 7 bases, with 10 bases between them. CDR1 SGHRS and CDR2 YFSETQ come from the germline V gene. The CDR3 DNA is TGCGCCAGCAGCTTCACAGGAGATAATGAGCAGTTCTTC. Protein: CASSFTGDNEQFF.

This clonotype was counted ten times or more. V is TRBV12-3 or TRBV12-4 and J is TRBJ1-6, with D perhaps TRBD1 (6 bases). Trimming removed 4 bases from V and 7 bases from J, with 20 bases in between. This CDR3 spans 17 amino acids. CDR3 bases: TGTGCCAGCAGTTCCGGGACGACAGGCATTGAGAATTCACCCCTCCACTTT. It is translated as CASSSGTTGIENSPLHF.